This paragraph covers one T cell receptor beta chain sequence. This record comes from a study of blood T cell repertoires in COVID-19. V lost 0 bases and J lost 6; bases outside the gene matches: 3. Germline CDR1 and CDR2: LNHNV and YYDKDF (reference sequence). The CDR3 has 15 residues. Profiled with immunoSEQ multiplex PCR; TCRdb holds only in-frame clones, not every one. This sample carries approximately 180,000 clones, approximately 92% of them seen once, and the ten largest clones take approximately 2.5%. Sequenced: PBMCs or T cells enriched from blood (not recorded which). The clonotype originates from a woman in her thirties or forties with acute COVID-19. The chain uses TRBV15 and TRBJ1-2; 11 bases are a match to TRBD1. CDR3 sequence (DNA): TGTGCCACCAGCAGAGATGGACAGGGGGCGCATGGCTACACCTTC. It translates to CATSRDGQGAHGYTF.